A single sample gave rise to the 17 T cell receptor beta chains below, sequenced in a study of OX40 agonist ivuxolimab in advanced cancers. Clones were read by immunoSEQ multiplex PCR, and TCRdb kept only the in-frame ones, dropping some. The repertoire holds 75,000 to 100,000 clones, with 84% as singletons. Sequencing used CD4+ or CD8+ T cells sorted from blood, obtained in a trial of the OX40 agonist ivuxolimab. The receptors were sampled from an adult with an advanced solid tumor such as melanoma, head and neck, liver or kidney cancer.

This chain joins TRBV6-6 and TRBJ1-1, with D tentatively TRBD1 (5 bases). Trimming pared 0 bases from V and 4 bases from J, leaving 15 bases between. Germline assignment: CDR1 MNHNY and CDR2 SVGAGI (reference sequence). The CDR3 has 16 residues. CDR3 nucleotides: TGTGCCAGCAGTTACTCGATTTCCGGACAAAGCACTGAAGCTTTCTTT. Residues: CASSYSISGQSTEAFF.

The chain employs TRBV19 and TRBJ1-5; TRBD1 is a possible D gene (5 bases). The germline CDR1 and CDR2 sequences are LNHDA and SQIVND (reference sequence). Between the trimmed V and J ends, which lost 3 bases and 1 base, there was a span of 10 bases. The CDR3 is 15 amino acids. CDR3 loop: CASSIQGRSNQPQHF. CDR3 DNA: TGTGCCAGTAGTATCCAGGGAAGGAGCAATCAGCCCCAGCATTTT.

The chain carries TRBV5-1 and TRBJ2-2, with 8 bases lining up with TRBD1. The V gene end was trimmed by 1 base and the J gene end by 7 bases; junction bases not matched to a gene: 6. The CDR3 runs 15 residues. Germline CDR1 SGHRS, CDR2 YFSETQ. The CDR3: CASSLQGADDGELFF. The CDR3 DNA sequence: TGCGCCAGCAGCTTGCAGGGGGCGGACGACGGGGAGCTGTTTTTT.

The chain employs TRBV4-1 and TRBJ2-5, with TRBD2 matching 7 bases. J gave up 9 bases and V 0 bases, and 10 bases lay outside the gene matches. The germline V gene has CDR1 MGHRA and CDR2 YSYEKL. The CDR3 has 15 residues. Here the CDR3 DNA reads TGCGCCAGCAGCCAAGATCGGCTAGCGGTCACGGCCCAGTACTTC. Protein sequence: CASSQDRLAVTAQYF.

This sequence joins TRBV2 and TRBJ2-5; 11 positions match TRBD1. This CDR3 contains 15 residues. Looked up from germline, CDR1 is SNHLY and CDR2 is FYNNEI. After removal of 7 bases from V and 2 bases from J, the junction contained 6 bases not matched to a gene. The CDR3 spells CASTRDRGWQETQYF. The DNA for the CDR3 is TGTGCCAGCACCCGGGACAGGGGGTGGCAAGAGACCCAGTACTTC.

The CDR3 nucleotides read TGTGCCAGCAGCCCTAGCGGGGGCAGCTCCTACAATGAGCAGTTCTTC. Translated: CASSPSGGSSYNEQFF. The genes are TRBV7-8 and TRBJ2-1, with 10 bases matching TRBD2. This CDR3 region has 16 residues. The germline V gene encodes CDR1 SGHVS and CDR2 FQNEAQ. V shed 5 bases and J 0 bases; nucleotides not matched to a gene: 4.

The rearrangement uses TRBV6-4 and TRBJ2-2; D call uncertain. The CDR3 has 17 residues. The germline gives CDR1 MRHNA, CDR2 SNTAGT. Trimming cost V 5 bases and J 1 base, with 17 bases left between them. The CDR3 here is CASSSVMLGLNTGELFF. DNA for the CDR3: TGTGCCAGCAGTTCCGTCATGTTGGGCTTGAACACCGGGGAGCTGTTTTTT.

Only a few counts were recorded for this clone. V is TRBV6-5 and J is TRBJ1-4, with unresolved D. The CDR3 sequence is 16 residues long. Trimming took 0 bases from V and 0 from J, leaving 8 bases between them. The germline gives CDR1 MNHEY, CDR2 SVGAGI. The CDR3 loop is CASSYSPGATNEKLFF. The CDR3 nucleotides read TGTGCCAGCAGTTACTCTCCCGGAGCAACTAATGAAAAACTGTTTTTT.

This chain uses TRBV30 with TRBJ1-1; D is unclear. The CDR3 spans 15 residues. The germline gives CDR1 GTSNPN, CDR2 SVGIG (reference sequence). The V end was cut by 0 bases, the J end by 4 bases, with 15 bases between. The CDR3 bases are TGTGCCTGGAGTGTGGGAAAGGGTGCGGGCACTGAAGCTTTCTTT. Residues: CAWSVGKGAGTEAFF.

About this clone itself: The sample has other DNA sequences that encode this CDR3 too. The chain couples TRBV7-3 to TRBJ1-1; D might be TRBD1 (5 bases). Per the germline V gene, CDR1 is SGHTA and CDR2 is FQGTGA. Deletions cut 2 bases from V and 5 bases from J, with 12 bases between. The CDR3 is 14 residues long. The chain's CDR3 is CASSLQGYGTEAFF. The CDR3 DNA follows: TGTGCCAGCAGCTTACAGGGATATGGAACTGAAGCTTTCTTT.

In its sample, this clone was seen a few times. The chain combines TRBV7-2 with TRBJ2-5; D gene unclear. Deletions cut 5 bases from V and 0 bases from J, with 7 bases between. The germline V gene has CDR1 SGHTA and CDR2 FQGNSA. The CDR3 has 13 residues. The CDR3 coding sequence is TGTGCCAGCAGCCCGAGGTACCAAGAGACCCAGTACTTC. The encoded protein is CASSPRYQETQYF. The full variable domain, rest sourced from reference TRBV7-2 and TRBJ2-5, is GAGVSQSPSNKVTEKGKDVELRCDPISGHTALYWYRQSLGQGLEFLIYFQGNSAPDKSGLPSDRFSAERTGGSVSTLTIQRTQQEDSAVYLCASSPRYQETQYFGPGTRLLVL.

The CDR3 bases are TGCGCCAGCAGCCCTGGACTAGCGGTTACCTACGAGCAGTACTTC. Protein: CASSPGLAVTYEQYF. The chain has TRBV4-1 and TRBJ2-7, with 10 bases fitting TRBD2. The V gene end was trimmed by 4 bases and the J gene end by 2 bases; junction bases not matched to a gene: 5. From germline, CDR1 is MGHRA and CDR2 YSYEKL. This CDR3 is 15 amino acids long.

This chain joins TRBV5-1 and TRBJ1-2; 7 nucleotides line up with TRBD1. V gave up 3 bases and J gave up 2 bases; unmatched junction bases: 10. The CDR3 is 16 amino acids. CDR1 and CDR2 (germline): SGHRS, YFSETQ. The DNA of the CDR3 is TGCGCCAGCAGCTCACATGACAGGGAGGGAAACTATGGCTACACCTTC. This gives the protein CASSSHDREGNYGYTF.

This sequence joins TRBV12-5 and TRBJ1-5; D perhaps matches TRBD1 (5 bases). The CDR3 consists of 15 residues. The germline V and J ends were trimmed by 1 base and 2 bases, with 9 bases remaining between them. The germline V gene has CDR1 LGHNT and CDR2 FRNRAP. The CDR3 sequence is CASGLAWGGNQPQHF. CDR3 nucleotides: TGTGCTAGTGGTTTGGCCTGGGGGGGCAATCAGCCCCAGCATTTT.

The chain is built from TRBV19 and TRBJ2-5; TRBD1 aligns across 11 bases. V was pared by 5 bases and J by 4 bases, with 6 bases of the junction left unmatched. The CDR3 has 15 amino acids. The germline V gene encodes CDR1 LNHDA and CDR2 SQIVND (reference sequence). The CDR3 region is CASSSWTGGLETQYF. Here the CDR3 DNA reads TGTGCCAGTAGTTCCTGGACAGGGGGCTTAGAGACCCAGTACTTC.

The chain has TRBV6-5 and TRBJ1-3; 8 positions agree with TRBD1. The germline V gene has CDR1 MNHEY and CDR2 SVGAGI. V lost 4 bases to trimming and J lost 4 bases; unmatched junction nucleotides: 3. CDR3 length: 14 residues. The CDR3 loop reads CASSLTGVGNTIYF. As DNA, the CDR3 is TGTGCCAGCAGTTTGACAGGGGTCGGAAACACCATATATTTT.

The chain recombines TRBV18 with TRBJ2-2; a weak D match, TRBD2 (5 bases). Germline V CDR1 and CDR2: KGHSH, LQKENI. V was pared by 5 bases and J by 3 bases, with 10 bases between. The CDR3 sequence is 14 residues long. The CDR3 nucleotides are TGTGCCAGCTCAGCGGAGGTGGACACCGGGGAGCTGTTTTTT. Its translation is CASSAEVDTGELFF. The full variable domain, in which reference TRBV18 and TRBJ2-2 provide the parts outside the CDR3, is NAGVMQNPRHLVRRRGQEARLRCSPMKGHSHVYWYRQLPEEGLKFMVYLQKENIIDESGMPKERFSAEFPKEGPSILRIQQVVRGDSAAYFCASSAEVDTGELFFGEGSRLTVL.